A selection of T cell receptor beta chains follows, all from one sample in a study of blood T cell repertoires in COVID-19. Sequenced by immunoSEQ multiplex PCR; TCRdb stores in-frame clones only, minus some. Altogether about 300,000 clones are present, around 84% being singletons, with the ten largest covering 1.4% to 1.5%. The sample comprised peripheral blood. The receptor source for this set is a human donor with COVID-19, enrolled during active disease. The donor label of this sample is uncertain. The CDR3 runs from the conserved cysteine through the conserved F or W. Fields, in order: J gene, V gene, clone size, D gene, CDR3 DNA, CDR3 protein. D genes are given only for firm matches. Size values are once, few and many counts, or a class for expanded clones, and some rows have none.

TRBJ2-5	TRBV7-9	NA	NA	TGTGCCAGCAGTGCCAACGGTCTAGCCGAGGAGACCCAGTACTTC	CASSANGLAEETQYF
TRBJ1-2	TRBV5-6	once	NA	TGTGCCAGCAGCGTGGGGAGTTCTAACTATGGCTACACCTTC	CASSVGSSNYGYTF
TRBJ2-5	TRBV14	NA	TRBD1	TGTGCCAGCAGCCGGAGAGGGACAGGGGGCGCAGAGACCCAGTACTTC	CASSRRGTGGAETQYF
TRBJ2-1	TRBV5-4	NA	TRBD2	TGTGCCAGCAGCTTCCCCGGACTAGCGGGAGGTAGGTTGAATGAGCAGTTCTTC	CASSFPGLAGGRLNEQFF
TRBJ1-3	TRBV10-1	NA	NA	TGCGCCAGCAGTGAATACCGGGGTTCTGAAAACACCATATATTTT	CASSEYRGSENTIYF
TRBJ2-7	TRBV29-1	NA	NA	TGCAGCGTTGAAGGGGTAGGGGCCTACGAGCAGTACTTC	CSVEGVGAYEQYF
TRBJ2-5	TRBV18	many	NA	TGTGCCAGCTCACCGAGCAGGAAAGAGACCCAGTACTTC	CASSPSRKETQYF
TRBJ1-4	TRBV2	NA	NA	TGTGCCAGCAGTGAGGGGCTAAAACTGTTTTTT	CASSEGLKLFF
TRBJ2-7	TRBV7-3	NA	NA	TGTGCCAGCAGCTTAAAGCGGGTCGAGCAGTACTTC	CASSLKRVEQYF
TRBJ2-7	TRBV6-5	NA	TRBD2	TGTGCCGGGGAAGGACTAGCCAGCTCCTACGAGCAGTACTTC	CAGEGLASSYEQYF
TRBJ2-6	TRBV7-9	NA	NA	TGTGCCAGCACCATCGGTGGGGCCAACGTCCTGACTTTC	CASTIGGANVLTF
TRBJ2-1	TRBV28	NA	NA	TGTGCCAGCAGTTCGGCCAGGGAAAGTCGTGATGAGCAGTTCTTC	CASSSARESRDEQFF
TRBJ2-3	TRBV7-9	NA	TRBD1	TGTGCCAGCAGCTTAGATATCGGACAGGGGTCCGGAGATACGCAGTATTTT	CASSLDIGQGSGDTQYF
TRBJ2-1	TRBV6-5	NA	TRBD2	TGTGCCAGCAGCCCGGGGAGGGTCCATGAGCAGTTCTTC	CASSPGRVHEQFF
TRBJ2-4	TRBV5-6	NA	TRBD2	TGTGCCAGCAGCCGGGACTACCCGGACGGCATTCAGTACTTC	CASSRDYPDGIQYF
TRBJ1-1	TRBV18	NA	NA	TGTGCCAGCTCACCCCTTCTAGGGGGGGAAGGAACTGAAGCTTTCTTT	CASSPLLGGEGTEAFF
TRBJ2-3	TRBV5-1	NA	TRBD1	TGCGCCAGCAGCTTAACGACAGGGGTTCCAGATACGCAGTATTTT	CASSLTTGVPDTQYF
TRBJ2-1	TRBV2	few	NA	TGTGCCAGCACCGCAGGGTTTGACTACAATGAGCAGTTCTTC	CASTAGFDYNEQFF
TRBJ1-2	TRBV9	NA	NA	TGTGCCAGCAGCAAGACAGGATCCTATGGCTACACCTTC	CASSKTGSYGYTF
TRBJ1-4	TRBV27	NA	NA	TGTGCCAGCAGTCCCTGGAGCCGGAATGAAAAACTGTTTTTT	CASSPWSRNEKLFF
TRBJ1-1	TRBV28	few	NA	TGTGCCAGCAGTTTGGTAGTGGGAGGAAGGACTGAAGCTTTCTTT	CASSLVVGGRTEAFF
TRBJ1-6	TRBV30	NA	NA	TGTGCCTGGACCGTGCTGGGCGTGGGGGGTTCACCCCTCCACTTT	CAWTVLGVGGSPLHF
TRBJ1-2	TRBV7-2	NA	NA	TGTGCCAGCAGCTTCTCCAGGGGTAACTATGGCTACACCTTC	CASSFSRGNYGYTF
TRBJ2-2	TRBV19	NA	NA	TGTGCCAGTAGTATGTTAGACAGACGGAACACCGGGGAGCTGTTTTTT	CASSMLDRRNTGELFF
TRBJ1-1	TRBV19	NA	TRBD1	TGTGCCAGTAGTATAGGGGACAGGGGCTGGGGAACTGAAGCTTTCTTT	CASSIGDRGWGTEAFF
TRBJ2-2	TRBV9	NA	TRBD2	TGTGCCAGCAGCGTAGCTACTAGCGGGACTATGAGGACCGGGGAGCTGTTTTTT	CASSVATSGTMRTGELFF
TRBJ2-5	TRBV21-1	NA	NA	TGTGCCAGCAGCAAAGAGTGGGTGACTAGCGGGAGGCCCTACAAACGTGAGACCCAGTACTTC	CASSKEWVTSGRPYKRETQYF
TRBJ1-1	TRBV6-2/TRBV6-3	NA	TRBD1	TGTGCCAGCAGTTACGGTGGGACAGGGCAGGACACTGAAGCTTTCTTT	CASSYGGTGQDTEAFF
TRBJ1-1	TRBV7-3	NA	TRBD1	TGTGCCAGCAGCTCAACAGGGGTCACTGAAGCTTTCTTT	CASSSTGVTEAFF
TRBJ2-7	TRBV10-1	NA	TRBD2	TGCGCCATTCGGACTAGCGGGAGCTCCTACGAGCAGTACTTT	CAIRTSGSSYEQYF
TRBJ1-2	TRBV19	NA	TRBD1	TGTGCCAGTAGTCTAACAGGGGAGGATGGCTACACCTTC	CASSLTGEDGYTF
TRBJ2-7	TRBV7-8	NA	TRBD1	TGTGCCAGCAGCTTAGGGCTGCCAGGGGGTCCCCTCAGCTCCTACGAGCAGTACTTC	CASSLGLPGGPLSSYEQYF
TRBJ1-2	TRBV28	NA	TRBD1	TGTGCCAGCAGTTTAGAGGACAGGGGGCAAGGCTACACCTTC	CASSLEDRGQGYTF
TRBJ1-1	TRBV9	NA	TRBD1	TGTGCCAGCAGCGCAGGCAACAGGGGGAGTAGCCAAACTTTCTTT	CASSAGNRGSSQTFF
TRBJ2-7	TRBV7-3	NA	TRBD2	TGTGCCAGCAGCCTGACCGGACTAGCGGGAGCACAGTACTTC	CASSLTGLAGAQYF
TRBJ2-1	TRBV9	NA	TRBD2	TGTGCCAGCAGCGTAGTCGGGGCTAGCGGGATAGTTGAGCAGTTCTTC	CASSVVGASGIVEQFF
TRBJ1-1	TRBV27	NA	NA	TGTGCCAGCAGTCTCAACAGGGTGAACACTGAAGCTTTCTTT	CASSLNRVNTEAFF
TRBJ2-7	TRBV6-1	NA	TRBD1	TGTGCCAGCAGTGAACGGGACAGGGGATTCTACGAGCAGTACTTC	CASSERDRGFYEQYF
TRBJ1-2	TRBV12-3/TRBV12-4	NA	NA	TGTGCCAGCACCCAGGAGGGGAACAGTGGCTACACCTTC	CASTQEGNSGYTF
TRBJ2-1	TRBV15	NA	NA	TGTGCCACCAGCAGAGATATGTTGGGGCTAGCGTTAAGGAATGAGCAGTTCTTC	CATSRDMLGLALRNEQFF
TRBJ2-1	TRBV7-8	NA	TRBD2	TGTGCCAGCAGCTTTAGCGGGGGAGGCTACAATGAGCAGTTCTTC	CASSFSGGGYNEQFF
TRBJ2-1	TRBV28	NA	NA	TGTGCCAGCAGTCAACTAGATAGCTCCTACAATGAGCAGTTCTTC	CASSQLDSSYNEQFF
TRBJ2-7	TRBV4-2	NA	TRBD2	TGTGCCAGCAGCCCCACTAGCGGGAGGAATCCTTACGAGCAGTACTTC	CASSPTSGRNPYEQYF
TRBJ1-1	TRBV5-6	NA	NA	TGTGCCAGCAAGACCAGTTTGCAGGGGTACACTGAAGCTTTCTTT	CASKTSLQGYTEAFF
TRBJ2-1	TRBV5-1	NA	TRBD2	TGCGCCAGCAGCTCTAGCGGGAGGATCAACAATGAGCAGTTCTTC	CASSSSGRINNEQFF
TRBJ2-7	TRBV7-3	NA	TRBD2	TGTGCCAGCAGCTCGTCCGGACTAGCGACAACCTACGAGCAGTACTTC	CASSSSGLATTYEQYF
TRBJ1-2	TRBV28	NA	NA	TGTGCCACGCGGGGCGACTATGGCTACACCTTC	CATRGDYGYTF
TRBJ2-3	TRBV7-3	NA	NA	TGTGCCAGCAGCTCGACTAGAGGATGGGCAGATACGCAGTATTTT	CASSSTRGWADTQYF
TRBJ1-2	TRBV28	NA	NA	TGTGCCAGCAGTGTCCCCTCGGGGTTCTATGGCTACACCTTC	CASSVPSGFYGYTF
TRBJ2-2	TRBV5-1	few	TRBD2	TGCGCCAGCAGCTTGCGACTAGCGGAGAAAAACACCGGGGAGCTGTTTTTT	CASSLRLAEKNTGELFF
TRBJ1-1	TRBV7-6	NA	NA	TGTGCCAGCAGCCCCGGCAGGGTGAACACTGAAGCTTTCTTT	CASSPGRVNTEAFF
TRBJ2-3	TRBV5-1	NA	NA	TGCGCCAGCAGCATTAGCGGCACAGATACGCAGTATTTT	CASSISGTDTQYF
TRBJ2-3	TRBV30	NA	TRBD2	TGTGCCTGGAGTCAAGCCCTAGCGGGAGGGACAGATACGCAGTATTTT	CAWSQALAGGTDTQYF
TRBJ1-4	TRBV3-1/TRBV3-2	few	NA	TGTGCCAGCAGCCAAGCAAGGCTAGCAACTAATGAAAAACTGTTTTTT	CASSQARLATNEKLFF
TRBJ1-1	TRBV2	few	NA	TGTGCCAGCAGCCTTGAGGTGAACACTGAAGCTTTCTTT	CASSLEVNTEAFF
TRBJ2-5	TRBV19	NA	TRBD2	TGTGCCAGTACCTCAACCCCCGGGGCTAGCGGGAGTATTAGGGAGACCCAGTACTTC	CASTSTPGASGSIRETQYF
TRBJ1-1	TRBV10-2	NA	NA	TGCGCCAGCAGTGAGGTGCAGGGGCAAGCTTTCTTT	CASSEVQGQAFF
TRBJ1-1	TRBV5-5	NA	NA	TGTGCCAGCAGTCTTCGGGACAAGAACACTGAAGCTTTCTTT	CASSLRDKNTEAFF
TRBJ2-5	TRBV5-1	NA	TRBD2	TGCGCCAGCAGCCTAGCGGGGGGGTACCAAGAGACCCAGTACTTC	CASSLAGGYQETQYF
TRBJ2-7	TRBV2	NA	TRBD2	TGTGCCAGCAGTGAAGCGAGTAGCGGGAGCTCCTACGAGCAGTACTTC	CASSEASSGSSYEQYF